Listed below are T cell receptor beta chains from one sample, sequenced in a study of blood T cell repertoires in COVID-19. Measured with immunoSEQ multiplex PCR; TCRdb has only the in-frame clones, and not every one. The sample includes roughly 350,000 clones, about nine tenths of them seen just once. The sample was peripheral blood. The source of these receptors is a woman between 65 and 79 years old with COVID-19, enrolled during active disease. The CDR3 runs from the conserved cysteine through the conserved F or W. A D gene is named only where the DNA matches it firmly. For some rows the clone size is stated as once, few or many, or as a class when expanded; others skip it.

NA,TRBJ1-5,once,TRBV2,CASSNSYSNQPQHF,TGTGCCAGCAGTAACAGTTATAGCAATCAGCCCCAGCATTTT
NA,TRBJ1-1,NA,TRBV27,CASSLGVEAFF,TGTGCCAGCAGTTTAGGAGTCGAAGCTTTCTTT
NA,TRBJ1-1,NA,TRBV18,CASSSAGNTEAFF,TGTGCCAGCTCATCGGCGGGGAACACTGAAGCTTTCTTT
TRBD2,TRBJ2-7,NA,TRBV7-2,CASSSGLAGGPLPYEQYF,TGTGCCAGCAGCTCCGGACTAGCGGGGGGGCCCCTTCCCTACGAGCAGTACTTC
NA,TRBJ1-2,NA,TRBV7-2,CASSFGTPYGYTF,TGTGCCAGCAGCTTTGGCACCCCCTATGGCTACACCTTC
TRBD2,TRBJ2-3,NA,TRBV9,CASSPSRGGPITDTQYF,TGTGCCAGCAGCCCGAGCCGCGGGGGACCGATCACAGATACGCAGTATTTT
TRBD1,TRBJ1-5,NA,TRBV19,CASGQGGQPQHF,TGTGCCAGCGGACAGGGTGGCCAGCCCCAGCATTTT
NA,TRBJ1-6,NA,TRBV15,CATSRESDSLNSPLHF,TGTGCCACCAGCAGGGAGTCCGACAGCCTTAATTCACCCCTCCACTTT
NA,TRBJ2-5,NA,TRBV6-2/TRBV6-3,CASSTGWLGTQYF,TGTGCCAGCAGTACAGGGTGGTTAGGGACCCAGTACTTC
NA,TRBJ2-3,NA,TRBV9,CASSVEGGAGPQDTQYF,TGTGCCAGCAGCGTAGAAGGGGGGGCCGGTCCCCAAGATACGCAGTATTTT
TRBD1,TRBJ1-5,NA,TRBV6-2/TRBV6-3,CASSYPGTGKQPQHF,TGTGCCAGCAGTTACCCAGGGACAGGAAAGCAGCCCCAGCATTTT
NA,TRBJ2-2,NA,TRBV24-1,CATSDLQDSNTGELFF,TGTGCCACCAGTGATTTGCAGGATTCGAACACCGGGGAGCTGTTTTTT
NA,TRBJ2-7,once,TRBV7-2,CASAGGSGQFYEQYF,TGTGCCAGCGCGGGCGGGTCCGGACAGTTCTACGAGCAGTACTTC
NA,TRBJ1-5,once,TRBV5-1,CASSLEGAVNQPQHF,TGCGCCAGCAGCTTGGAAGGGGCGGTCAATCAGCCCCAGCATTTT
NA,TRBJ1-3,once,TRBV5-8,CASSRGLAGNTIYF,TGTGCCAGCAGCAGGGGACTGGCCGGAAACACCATATATTTT
NA,TRBJ1-2,NA,TRBV30,CAWSGQKNGYGYTF,TGTGCCTGGAGCGGACAGAAGAATGGCTATGGCTACACCTTC
NA,TRBJ1-4,NA,TRBV28,CASSPAVPGTNEKLFF,TGTGCCAGCAGTCCCGCCGTACCGGGGACTAATGAAAAACTGTTTTTT
NA,TRBJ2-2,NA,TRBV19,CASSIRGTGELFF,TGTGCCAGTAGTATCAGGGGCACCGGGGAGCTGTTTTTT
NA,TRBJ2-3,NA,TRBV29-1,CSVEGEARGTDTQYF,TGCAGCGTTGAAGGGGAAGCGAGGGGCACAGATACGCAGTATTTT
TRBD2,TRBJ2-5,NA,TRBV5-4,CASAPSGTSGGKLETQYF,TGTGCCAGCGCACCTTCCGGGACTAGCGGGGGGAAACTTGAGACCCAGTACTTC
TRBD1,TRBJ1-1,NA,TRBV2,CASRFRQGPNTEAFF,TGTGCCAGCAGGTTTCGACAGGGGCCGAACACTGAAGCTTTCTTT